The sequence of this T cell receptor beta chain was determined in a study of shared clonotypes between healthy human individuals. Study results and caveats: Some naive CD4 clonotypes, around 5%, turned up in common across a handful of donors.

As defined, naive CD8 cells were CD45RO-negative and positively selected for CCR7, with terminally differentiated effector memory CD45RA+ cells excluded. Only in-frame clones appear in the TCRdb table, and some are missing; sequencing was by immunoSEQ multiplex PCR. The sample shows about 2 million clones, about 95% of them seen only once. About this clone: The target antigen is unknown. Distinct nucleotide sequences in the sample also encode this CDR3.

The material sequenced was naive CD8+ T cells sorted from blood. This receptor was identified in a man younger than 30 in good health.

CDR3 nucleotides: TGTGCCTGGAGTGCGGTCGGGGGGACTGAAGCTTTCTTT. Protein sequence: CAWSAVGGTEAFF. The chain is built from TRBV30 and TRBJ1-1, with a weak D call TRBD1 (5 bases). CDR3 length equals 13 residues. Germline CDR1 reads GTSNPN; CDR2 reads SVGIG (reference sequence). Trimming removed 1 base at V and 5 bases at J, with 11 bases between.